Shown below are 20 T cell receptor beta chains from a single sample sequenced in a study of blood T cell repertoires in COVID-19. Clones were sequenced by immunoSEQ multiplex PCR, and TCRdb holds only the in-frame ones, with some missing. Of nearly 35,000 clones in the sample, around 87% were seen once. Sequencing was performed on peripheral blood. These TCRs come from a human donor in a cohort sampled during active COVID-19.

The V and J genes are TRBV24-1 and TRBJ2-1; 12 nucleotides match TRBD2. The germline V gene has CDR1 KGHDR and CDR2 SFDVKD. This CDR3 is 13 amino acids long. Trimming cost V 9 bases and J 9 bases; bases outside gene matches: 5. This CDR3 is CATSLAGGREQFF. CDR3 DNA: TGTGCCACCTCCCTAGCGGGGGGGCGTGAGCAGTTCTTC.

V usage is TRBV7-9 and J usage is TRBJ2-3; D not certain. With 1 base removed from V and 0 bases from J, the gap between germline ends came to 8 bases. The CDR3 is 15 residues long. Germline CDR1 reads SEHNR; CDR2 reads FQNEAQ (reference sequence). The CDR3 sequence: CASSLGSTSTDTQYF. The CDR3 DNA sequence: TGTGCCAGCAGCTTAGGTTCGACTAGCACAGATACGCAGTATTTT.

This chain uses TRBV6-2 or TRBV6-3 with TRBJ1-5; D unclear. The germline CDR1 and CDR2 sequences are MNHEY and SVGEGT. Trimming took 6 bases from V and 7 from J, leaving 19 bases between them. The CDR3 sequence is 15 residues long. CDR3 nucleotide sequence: TGTGCCAGCAGCCCCGGGTCCCTCGGAGGCCAGCCCCAGCATTTT. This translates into CASSPGSLGGQPQHF.

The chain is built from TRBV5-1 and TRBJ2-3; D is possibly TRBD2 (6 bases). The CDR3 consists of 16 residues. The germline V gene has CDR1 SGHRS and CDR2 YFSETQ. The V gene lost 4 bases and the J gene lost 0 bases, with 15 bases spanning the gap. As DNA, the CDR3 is TGCGCCAGCAGCACCGGGACTGGAATAAGCACAGATACGCAGTATTTT. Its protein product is CASSTGTGISTDTQYF.

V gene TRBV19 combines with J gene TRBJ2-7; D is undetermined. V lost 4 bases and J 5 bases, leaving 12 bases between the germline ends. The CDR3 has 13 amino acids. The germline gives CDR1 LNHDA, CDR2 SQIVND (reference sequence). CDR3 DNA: TGTGCCAGTAGTACCCACCCTATTGACGAGCAGTACTTC. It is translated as CASSTHPIDEQYF.

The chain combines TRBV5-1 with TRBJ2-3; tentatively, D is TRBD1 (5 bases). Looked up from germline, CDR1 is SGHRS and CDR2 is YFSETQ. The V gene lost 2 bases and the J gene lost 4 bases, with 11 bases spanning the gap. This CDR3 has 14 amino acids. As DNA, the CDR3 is TGCGCCAGCAGCTTCTCTCAGGGCGCAGATACGCAGTATTTT. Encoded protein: CASSFSQGADTQYF.

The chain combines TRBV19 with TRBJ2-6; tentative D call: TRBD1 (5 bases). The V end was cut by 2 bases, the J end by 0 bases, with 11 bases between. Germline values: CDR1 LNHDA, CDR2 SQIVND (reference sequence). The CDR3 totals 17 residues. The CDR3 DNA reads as TGTGCCAGTAGTATAACAGACAGTGTCTCTGGGGCCAACGTCCTGACTTTC. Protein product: CASSITDSVSGANVLTF.

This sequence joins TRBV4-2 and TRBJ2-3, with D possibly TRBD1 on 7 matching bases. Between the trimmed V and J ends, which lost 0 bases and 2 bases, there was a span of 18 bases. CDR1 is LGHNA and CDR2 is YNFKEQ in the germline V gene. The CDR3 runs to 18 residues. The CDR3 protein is CASSQDQGVAEITDTQYF. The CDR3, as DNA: TGTGCCAGCAGCCAAGATCAGGGGGTAGCGGAGATCACAGATACGCAGTATTTT.

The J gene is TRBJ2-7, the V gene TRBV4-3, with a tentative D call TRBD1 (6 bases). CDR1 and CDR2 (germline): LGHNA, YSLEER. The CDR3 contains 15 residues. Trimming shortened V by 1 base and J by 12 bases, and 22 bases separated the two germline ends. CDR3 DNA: TGCGCCAGCAGCCAAGTTACACCCTCCGGCAGGGGAGTGTACTTC. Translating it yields CASSQVTPSGRGVYF.

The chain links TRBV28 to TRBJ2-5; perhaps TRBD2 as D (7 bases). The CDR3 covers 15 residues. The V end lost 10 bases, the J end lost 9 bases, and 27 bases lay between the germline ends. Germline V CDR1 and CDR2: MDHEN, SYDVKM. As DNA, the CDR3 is TGTGCCACAAACGGGGAGGGAGGGGGTTGGAGACCCCAGTACTTC. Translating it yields CATNGEGGGWRPQYF.

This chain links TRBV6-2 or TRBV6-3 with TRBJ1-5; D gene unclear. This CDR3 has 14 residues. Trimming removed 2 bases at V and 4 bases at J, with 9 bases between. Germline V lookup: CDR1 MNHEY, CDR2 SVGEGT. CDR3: CASSYLQKNQPQHF. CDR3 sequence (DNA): TGTGCCAGCAGTTACCTTCAGAAGAATCAGCCCCAGCATTTT.

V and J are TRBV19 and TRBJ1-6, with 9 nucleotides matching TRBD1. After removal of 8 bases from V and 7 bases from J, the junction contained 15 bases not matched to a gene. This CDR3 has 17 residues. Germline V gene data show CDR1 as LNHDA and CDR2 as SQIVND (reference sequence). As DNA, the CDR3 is TGTGCCAGTGACGAATCGTCTACAGGGGGCAGGAATTCACCCCTCCACTTT. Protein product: CASDESSTGGRNSPLHF. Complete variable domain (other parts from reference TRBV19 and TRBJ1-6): DGGITQSPKYLFRKEGQNVTLSCEQNLNHDAMYWYRQDPGQGLRLIYYSQIVNDFQKGDIAEGYSVSREKKESFPLTVTSAQKNPTAFYLCASDESSTGGRNSPLHFGNGTRLTVT.

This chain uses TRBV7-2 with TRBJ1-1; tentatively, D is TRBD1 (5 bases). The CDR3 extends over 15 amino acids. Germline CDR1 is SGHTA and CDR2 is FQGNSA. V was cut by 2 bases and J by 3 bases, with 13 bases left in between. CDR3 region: CASSLTLGGDTEAFF. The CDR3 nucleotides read TGTGCCAGCAGCTTAACCCTGGGAGGGGACACTGAAGCTTTCTTT. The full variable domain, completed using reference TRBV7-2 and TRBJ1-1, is GAGVSQSPSNKVTEKGKDVELRCDPISGHTALYWYRQSLGQGLEFLIYFQGNSAPDKSGLPSDRFSAERTGGSVSTLTIQRTQQEDSAVYLCASSLTLGGDTEAFFGQGTRLTVV.

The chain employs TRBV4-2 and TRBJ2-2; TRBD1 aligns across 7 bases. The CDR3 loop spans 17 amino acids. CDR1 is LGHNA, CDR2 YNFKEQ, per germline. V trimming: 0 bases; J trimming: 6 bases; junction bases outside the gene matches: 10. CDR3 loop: CASSQDQNRGSSGELFF. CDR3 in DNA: TGTGCCAGCAGCCAAGATCAAAACAGGGGTTCGTCCGGGGAGCTGTTTTTT.

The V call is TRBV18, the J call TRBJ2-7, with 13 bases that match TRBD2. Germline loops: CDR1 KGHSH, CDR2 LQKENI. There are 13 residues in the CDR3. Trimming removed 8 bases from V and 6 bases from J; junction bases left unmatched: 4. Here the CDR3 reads CASTRTSGGEQYF. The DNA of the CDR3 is TGTGCCAGCACGAGGACTAGCGGGGGCGAGCAGTACTTC.

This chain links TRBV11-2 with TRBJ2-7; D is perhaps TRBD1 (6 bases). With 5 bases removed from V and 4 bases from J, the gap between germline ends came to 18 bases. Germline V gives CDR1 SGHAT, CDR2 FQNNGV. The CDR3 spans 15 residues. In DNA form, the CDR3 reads TGTGCCAGCAGCCGAAATAGGGACACCTTATACGAGCAGTACTTC. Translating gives CASSRNRDTLYEQYF.

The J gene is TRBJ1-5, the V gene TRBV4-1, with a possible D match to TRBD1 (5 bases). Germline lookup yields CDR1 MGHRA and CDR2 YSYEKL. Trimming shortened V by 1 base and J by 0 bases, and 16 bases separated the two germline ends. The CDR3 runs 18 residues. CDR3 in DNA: TGCGCCAGCAGCCAAGGGCGCGGGGGGACGCTTAGCAATCAGCCCCAGCATTTT. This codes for CASSQGRGGTLSNQPQHF.

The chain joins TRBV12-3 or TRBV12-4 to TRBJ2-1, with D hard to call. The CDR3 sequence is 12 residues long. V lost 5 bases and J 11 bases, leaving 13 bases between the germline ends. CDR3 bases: TGTGCCAGCAGTCAGTACAGTGCCCAGCAGTTCTTC. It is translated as CASSQYSAQQFF.

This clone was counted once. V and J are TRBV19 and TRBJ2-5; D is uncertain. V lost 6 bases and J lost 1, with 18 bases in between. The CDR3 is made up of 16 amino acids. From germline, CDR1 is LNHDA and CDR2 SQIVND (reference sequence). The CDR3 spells CASSDGALVVQETQYF. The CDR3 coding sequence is TGTGCCAGTAGCGACGGAGCGCTGGTGGTCCAAGAGACCCAGTACTTC.

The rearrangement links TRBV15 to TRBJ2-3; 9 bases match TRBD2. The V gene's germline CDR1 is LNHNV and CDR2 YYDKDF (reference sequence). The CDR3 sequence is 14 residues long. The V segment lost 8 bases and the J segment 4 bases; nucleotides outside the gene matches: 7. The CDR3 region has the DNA TGTGCCACCCTAGAGCGGGGGGCGTCAGATACGCAGTATTTT. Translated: CATLERGASDTQYF.